These T cell receptor beta chains were read from a single sample in a study of molecular identifiers for immune sequencing clone quantification. TCRdb re-called the PCR reads with MiXCR, one entry per CDR3 protein. This table holds some 590,000 distinct CDR3 sequences, 25% found once. Input material: naive CD8+ T cells from blood, with Jurkat cell RNA spiked in. These receptors were collected from a human donor in good health. Some libraries in this study had Jurkat cell RNA spiked in. CDR3s include the opening cysteine and the closing phenylalanine or tryptophan. The D gene is left open where the match is weak. Rows give clone size only sometimes, using once, few, many, or a class for an expanded clone.

many	TRBV30	TRBD1	TRBJ2-1	CAWSPGQVNEQFF	TGTGCCTGGAGCCCGGGACAGGTTAATGAGCAGTTCTTC
.	TRBV4-1	.	TRBJ2-7	CASSQDLPDFSYEQYF	TGCGCCAGCAGCCAAGATCTTCCTGATTTCTCCTACGAGCAGTACTTC
many	TRBV4-3	TRBD2	TRBJ2-4	CASSQAGLANIQYF	TGCGCCAGCAGCCAAGCCGGACTAGCAAACATTCAGTACTTC
many	TRBV7-9	TRBD1	TRBJ2-7	CASSGGTGGRYEQYF	TGTGCCAGCAGCGGAGGGACAGGGGGCAGGTACGAGCAGTACTTC
many	TRBV9	TRBD2	TRBJ2-7	CASSPEGLAGDEQYF	TGTGCCAGCAGCCCGGAGGGACTAGCGGGGGACGAGCAGTACTTC
.	TRBV11-2	TRBD2	TRBJ2-7	CASSLPQVAGGISSYEQYF	TGTGCCAGCAGCCTCCCCCAGGTAGCGGGGGGGATAAGCTCCTACGAGCAGTACTTC
.	TRBV18	.	TRBJ2-7	CASSPGDGPHLLTYEQYF	TGTGCCAGCTCACCGGGGGACGGACCTCACCTACTCACCTACGAGCAGTACTTC
.	TRBV20-1	TRBD2	TRBJ2-1	CSARIPSGSNNEQFF	TGCAGTGCTAGAATCCCTAGCGGGAGTAACAATGAGCAGTTCTTC
.	TRBV9	.	TRBJ2-2	CASSPIGGGPHGELFF	TGTGCCAGCAGCCCGATAGGGGGGGGCCCCCACGGGGAGCTGTTTTTT
.	TRBV19	.	TRBJ2-3	CASSLGNSGADTQYF	TGTGCCAGTAGCCTGGGGAACTCAGGGGCAGATACGCAGTATTTT
.	TRBV20-1	TRBD1	TRBJ1-2	CSAPYGQDGYTF	TGCAGTGCCCCGTATGGACAGGATGGCTACACCTTC
.	TRBV20-1	TRBD2	TRBJ2-7	CSARDEASGLYEQNF	TGCAGTGCTAGAGATGAGGCTAGCGGTCTCTACGAGCAGAACTTC
.	TRBV6-2/TRBV6-3	TRBD2	TRBJ2-1	CASSPEVPAGGRYNEQFF	TGTGCCAGCAGTCCTGAGGTTCCAGCGGGAGGGAGATACAATGAGCAGTTCTTC
many	TRBV6-5	.	TRBJ2-5	CASSYDTQETQYF	TGTGCCAGCAGTTACGACACTCAAGAGACCCAGTACTTC
many	TRBV6-5	.	TRBJ2-1	CASSYSLGVADEQFF	TGTGCCAGCAGTTACTCTTTGGGGGTAGCTGATGAGCAGTTCTTC
.	TRBV6-2/TRBV6-3	.	TRBJ2-1	CASRIGGGMNEQLF	TGTGCCAGCAGGATAGGGGGCGGGATGAATGAGCAGCTCTTC
.	TRBV6-2/TRBV6-3	.	TRBJ2-1	CASSYETGYNEQFF	TGTGCCAGCAGTTACGAAACAGGTTACAATGAGCAGTTCTTC
.	TRBV27	.	TRBJ2-7	CASSGVDSYEQYF	TGTGCCAGCAGTGGCGTGGACAGTTACGAGCAGTACTTC
many	TRBV7-6	TRBD2	TRBJ2-3	CASSRRLAGTTDTQYF	TGTGCCAGCAGCCGAAGACTAGCGGGGACCACAGATACGCAGTATTTT
many	TRBV29-1	TRBD1	TRBJ2-3	CSVRGGQGLTDTQYF	TGCAGCGTTCGAGGGGGACAGGGTTTAACAGATACGCAGTATTTT
.	TRBV5-3	.	TRBJ2-5	CASQRSPPGETQYF	TGTGCCAGCCAGCGGTCACCCCCCGGGGAGACCCAGTACTTC
.	TRBV12-5	.	TRBJ2-1	CASGLARTIRGYNEQFF	TGTGCTAGTGGTTTGGCCCGGACTATCAGGGGCTACAATGAGCAGTTCTTC
.	TRBV28	TRBD1	TRBJ2-7	CASSDRTGPYEQYF	TGTGCCAGCAGTGATAGGACAGGTCCCTACGAGCAGTACTTC